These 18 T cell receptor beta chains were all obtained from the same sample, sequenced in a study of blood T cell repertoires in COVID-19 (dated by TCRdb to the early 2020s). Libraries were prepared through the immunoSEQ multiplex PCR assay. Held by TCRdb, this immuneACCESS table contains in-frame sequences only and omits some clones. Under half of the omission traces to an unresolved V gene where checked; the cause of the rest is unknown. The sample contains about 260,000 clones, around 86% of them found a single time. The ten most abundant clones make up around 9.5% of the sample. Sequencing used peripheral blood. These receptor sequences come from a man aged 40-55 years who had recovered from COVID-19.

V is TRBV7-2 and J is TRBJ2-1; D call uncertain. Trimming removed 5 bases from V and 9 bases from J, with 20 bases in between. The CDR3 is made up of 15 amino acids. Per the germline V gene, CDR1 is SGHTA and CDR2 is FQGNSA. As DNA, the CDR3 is TGTGCCAGCAGCCCCGTCCTTGCTCCCCACGGTGAGCAGTTCTTC. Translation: CASSPVLAPHGEQFF.

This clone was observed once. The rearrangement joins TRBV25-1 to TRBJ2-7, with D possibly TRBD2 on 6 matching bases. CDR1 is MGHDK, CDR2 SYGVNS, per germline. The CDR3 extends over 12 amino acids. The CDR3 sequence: CGTKGPGNEQYF. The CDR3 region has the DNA TGTGGGACTAAAGGGCCGGGAAACGAGCAGTACTTC.

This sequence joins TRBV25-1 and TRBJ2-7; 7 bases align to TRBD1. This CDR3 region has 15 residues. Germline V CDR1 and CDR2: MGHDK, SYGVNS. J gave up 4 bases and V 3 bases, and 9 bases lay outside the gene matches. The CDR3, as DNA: TGTGCCAGCAGTGATCTCCGGGACAGAGGTTACGAGCAGTACTTC. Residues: CASSDLRDRGYEQYF.

DNA for the CDR3: TGTGCCAGCAGCCAGGGGACTGAAGCTTTCTTT. This codes for CASSQGTEAFF. V is TRBV19 and J is TRBJ1-1; TRBD1 might be the D (6 bases). Germline V CDR1 and CDR2: LNHDA, SQIVND (reference sequence). V lost 9 bases and J 5 bases, leaving 10 bases between the germline ends. There are 11 residues in the CDR3.

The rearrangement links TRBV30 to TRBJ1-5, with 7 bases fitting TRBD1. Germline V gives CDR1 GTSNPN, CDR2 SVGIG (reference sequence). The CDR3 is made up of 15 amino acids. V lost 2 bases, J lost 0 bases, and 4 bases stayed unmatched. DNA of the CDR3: TGTGCCTGGAGTAAGACAGGGTATAGCAATCAGCCCCAGCATTTT. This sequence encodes CAWSKTGYSNQPQHF.

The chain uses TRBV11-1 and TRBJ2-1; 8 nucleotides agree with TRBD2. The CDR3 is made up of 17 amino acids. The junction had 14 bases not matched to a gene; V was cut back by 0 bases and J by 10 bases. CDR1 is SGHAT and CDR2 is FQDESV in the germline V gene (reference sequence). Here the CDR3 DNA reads TGTGCCAGCAGCTTAGCGATAAGCGGGAGATTCTGGAACGAGCAGTTCTTC. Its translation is CASSLAISGRFWNEQFF.

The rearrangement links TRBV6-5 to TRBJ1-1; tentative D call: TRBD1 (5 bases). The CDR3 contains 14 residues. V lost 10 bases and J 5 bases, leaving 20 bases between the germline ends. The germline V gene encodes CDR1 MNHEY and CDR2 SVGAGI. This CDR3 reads CATRKDTQETEAFF. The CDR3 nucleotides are TGTGCCACCCGAAAGGACACTCAGGAGACTGAAGCTTTCTTT.

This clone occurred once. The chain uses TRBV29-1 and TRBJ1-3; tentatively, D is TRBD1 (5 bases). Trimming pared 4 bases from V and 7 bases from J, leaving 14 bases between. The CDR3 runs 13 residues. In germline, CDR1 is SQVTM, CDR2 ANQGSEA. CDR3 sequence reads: CSVARTPGNTIYF. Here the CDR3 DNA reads TGCAGCGTTGCCCGGACCCCAGGGAACACCATATATTTT.

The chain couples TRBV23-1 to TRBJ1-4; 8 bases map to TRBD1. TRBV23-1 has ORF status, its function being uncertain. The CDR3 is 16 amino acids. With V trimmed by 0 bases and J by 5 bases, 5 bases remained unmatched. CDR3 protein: CASSQSGQVRNEKLFF. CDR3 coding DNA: TGCGCCAGCAGTCAATCGGGACAGGTTCGAAATGAAAAACTGTTTTTT.

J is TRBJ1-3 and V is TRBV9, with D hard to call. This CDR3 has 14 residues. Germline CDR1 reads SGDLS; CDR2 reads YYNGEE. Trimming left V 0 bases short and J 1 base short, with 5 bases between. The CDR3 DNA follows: TGTGCCAGCAGCGTAGGAGTGTCTGGAAACACCATATATTTT. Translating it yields CASSVGVSGNTIYF. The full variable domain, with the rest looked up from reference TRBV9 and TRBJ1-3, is DSGVTQTPKHLITATGQRVTLRCSPRSGDLSVYWYQQSLDQGLQFLIQYYNGEERAKGNILERFSAQQFPDLHSELNLSSLELGDSALYFCASSVGVSGNTIYFGEGSWLTVV.

The CDR3 sequence is CASIALGTPAGELFF. The DNA of the CDR3 is TGTGCCAGCATCGCCTTGGGGACTCCGGCCGGGGAGCTGTTTTTT. This chain connects TRBV6-1 to TRBJ2-2, with D maybe TRBD2 (6 bases). CDR1 is MNHNS and CDR2 is SASEGT in the germline V gene. This CDR3 has 15 residues. Trimming cost V 7 bases and J 6 bases, with 18 bases left between them.

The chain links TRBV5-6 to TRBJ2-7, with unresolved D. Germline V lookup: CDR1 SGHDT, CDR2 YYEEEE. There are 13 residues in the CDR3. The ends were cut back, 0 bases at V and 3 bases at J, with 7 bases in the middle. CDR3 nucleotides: TGTGCCAGCAGCTTGGGTCCACTCTACGAGCAGTACTTC. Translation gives CASSLGPLYEQYF.

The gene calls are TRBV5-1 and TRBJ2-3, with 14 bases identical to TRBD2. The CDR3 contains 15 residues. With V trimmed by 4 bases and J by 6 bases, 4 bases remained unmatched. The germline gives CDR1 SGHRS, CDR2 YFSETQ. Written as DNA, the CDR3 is TGCGCCAGCAGCCGGAGACTAGCGGGAGGGGATACGCAGTATTTT. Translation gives CASSRRLAGGDTQYF.

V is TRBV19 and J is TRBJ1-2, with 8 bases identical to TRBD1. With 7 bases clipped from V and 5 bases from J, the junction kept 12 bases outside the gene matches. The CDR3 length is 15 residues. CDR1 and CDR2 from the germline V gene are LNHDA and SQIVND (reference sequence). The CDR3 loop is CASKVLTGGAYGYTF. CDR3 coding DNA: TGTGCCAGTAAGGTATTAACAGGGGGTGCTTATGGCTACACCTTC.

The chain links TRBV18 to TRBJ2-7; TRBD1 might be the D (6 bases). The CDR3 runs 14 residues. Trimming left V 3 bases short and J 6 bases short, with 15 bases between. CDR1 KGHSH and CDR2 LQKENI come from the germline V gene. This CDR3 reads CASSPTGGGGEQYF. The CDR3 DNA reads TGTGCCAGCTCACCGACTGGGGGCGGTGGCGAGCAGTACTTC.

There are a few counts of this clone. CDR3 loop: CASSFRDRVIEQYF. The CDR3 DNA reads as TGTGCCAGCAGCTTCCGGGACAGGGTAATCGAGCAGTACTTC. The genes are TRBV7-2 and TRBJ2-7, with 9 bases matching TRBD1. This CDR3 has 14 amino acids. Germline loops: CDR1 SGHTA, CDR2 FQGNSA. Losses at the gene ends were 3 bases for V and 6 bases for J; bases not matched to a gene: 6.

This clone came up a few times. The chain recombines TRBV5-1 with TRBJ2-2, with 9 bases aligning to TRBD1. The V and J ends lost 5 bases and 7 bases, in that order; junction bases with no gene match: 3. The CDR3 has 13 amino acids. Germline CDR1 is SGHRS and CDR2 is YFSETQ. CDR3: CASRQGAVGELFF. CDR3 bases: TGCGCCAGCAGACAGGGGGCGGTCGGGGAGCTGTTTTTT.

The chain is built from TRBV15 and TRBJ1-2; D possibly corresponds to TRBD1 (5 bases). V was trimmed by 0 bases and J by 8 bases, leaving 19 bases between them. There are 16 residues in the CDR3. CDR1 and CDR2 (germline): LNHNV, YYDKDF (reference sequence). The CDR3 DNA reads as TGTGCCACCAGCAGAGATCAGCAGGGTAGAGTGGGCGGCTACACCTTC. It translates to CATSRDQQGRVGGYTF.